Below are 27 T cell receptor beta chains sequenced from a single sample in a study of blood T cell repertoires in COVID-19. Sequencing was performed with immunoSEQ multiplex PCR; in TCRdb, only in-frame clones are kept and a portion is missing. The data show 200,000 to 250,000 clones, approximately 80% seen once. The source material was peripheral blood. These receptors were collected from a human donor in a cohort sampled during active COVID-19.

This clone was counted once. The J gene is TRBJ1-2, the V gene TRBV19; no definite D call. This CDR3 contains 13 residues. Germline lookup yields CDR1 LNHDA and CDR2 SQIVND (reference sequence). V was clipped by 7 bases and J by 8 bases, with 17 bases between them. As DNA, the CDR3 is TGTGCCAGTACCCCTGGCTGGGGAGGGGGCTACACCTTC. Its protein product is CASTPGWGGGYTF.

The J gene is TRBJ2-1, the V gene TRBV10-3; the D is unclear. The CDR3 covers 12 residues. V dropped 7 bases and J dropped 8 bases, with 12 bases sitting between them. The germline CDR1 and CDR2 sequences are ENHRY and SYGVKD. In DNA form, the CDR3 reads TGTGCCATCAACGACGACGGGTATGAGCAGTTCTTC. This sequence encodes CAINDDGYEQFF.

The chain links TRBV3-1 (or the pseudogene TRBV3-2) to TRBJ2-1; 10 bases match TRBD2. Germline CDR1 is LGHDT and CDR2 is YNNKEL (reference sequence). V gave up 4 bases and J gave up 6 bases; unmatched junction bases: 6. CDR3 length: 15 residues. The chain's CDR3 is CASSRSSGRGNEQFF. The DNA of the CDR3 is TGTGCCAGCAGCCGTTCTAGCGGGAGAGGCAATGAGCAGTTCTTC.

The V call is TRBV4-3, the J call TRBJ2-1; the D gene is possibly TRBD2 (7 bases). The CDR3 totals 16 residues. Per germline, CDR1 LGHNA and CDR2 YSLEER. Trimming removed 1 base from V and 2 bases from J, with 12 bases in between. The CDR3 here is CASSQAAGAPYNEQFF. DNA for the CDR3: TGCGCCAGCAGCCAAGCCGCGGGGGCCCCCTACAATGAGCAGTTCTTC.

J is TRBJ2-3 and V is TRBV5-1; tentatively, D is TRBD1 (5 bases). Germline CDR1 is SGHRS and CDR2 is YFSETQ. There are 16 residues in the CDR3. Trimming removed 4 bases at V and 2 bases at J, with 17 bases between. In nucleotides, the CDR3 is TGCGCCAGCAGCCCGGATTCTGGGGCTTCCACAGATACGCAGTATTTT. This gives the protein CASSPDSGASTDTQYF.

This chain connects TRBV6-4 to TRBJ1-1, with TRBD1 as a possible D gene (5 bases). Germline CDR1 is MRHNA and CDR2 is SNTAGT. Trimming took off 0 bases at V and 4 bases at J, with 15 bases between the two ends. The CDR3 length is 16 residues. The CDR3 region is CASSDSRGGWGTEAFF. The CDR3 DNA reads as TGTGCCAGCAGTGACTCACGGGGGGGTTGGGGCACTGAAGCTTTCTTT.

This chain connects TRBV5-6 to TRBJ1-4, with D hard to call. CDR3 size: 14 residues. Germline values: CDR1 SGHDT, CDR2 YYEEEE. V was cut by 6 bases and J by 6 bases, with 15 bases left in between. The CDR3 loop is CASTPSGGYEKLFF. In nucleotides, the CDR3 is TGTGCCAGCACCCCATCGGGTGGCTATGAAAAACTGTTTTTT.

V usage is TRBV7-2 and J usage is TRBJ2-3; 9 nucleotides agree with TRBD1. The length of the CDR3 is 16 residues. V lost 5 bases, J lost 1 base, and 7 bases stayed unmatched. The V gene's germline CDR1 is SGHTA and CDR2 FQGNSA. The CDR3 here is CASSPLWTGGTDTQYF. CDR3 DNA sequence: TGTGCCAGCAGCCCCCTATGGACAGGGGGCACAGATACGCAGTATTTT.

In its sample, this clone was seen many times. The rearrangement joins TRBV5-1 to TRBJ2-7; TRBD2 matches at 9 bases. This CDR3 contains 15 residues. Germline trimming cut 3 bases from V and 3 bases from J; bases unmatched to any gene: 7. CDR1 and CDR2 from the germline V gene are SGHRS and YFSETQ. Written as DNA, the CDR3 is TGCGCCAGCAGCTGGACTAGCGATGGACGCTACGAGCAGTACTTC. It translates to CASSWTSDGRYEQYF.

Note on this clone: At one end, the junction sequence differs from germline, possibly due to a read error. The V call is TRBV19, the J call TRBJ1-6; D is uncertain. Per germline, CDR1 LNHDA and CDR2 SQIVND (reference sequence). The CDR3 runs to 15 residues. CDR3 sequence (DNA): TGTGCAAGTACGGCCTGGAGCTCCTATAATTCACCCCTCCACTTT. It codes for CASTAWSSYNSPLHF.

The rearrangement links TRBV9 to TRBJ1-3; D not certain. Germline V gives CDR1 SGDLS, CDR2 YYNGEE. The V and J ends lost 2 bases and 8 bases respectively, with 17 bases between them. The CDR3 has 15 amino acids. The CDR3 spells CASSVDGNLGDTIYF. CDR3 DNA: TGTGCCAGCAGCGTGGACGGGAATCTTGGGGACACCATATATTTT.

This clone was seen only a few times. The sample contains more than one DNA sequence encoding this CDR3. The rearrangement links TRBV5-6 to TRBJ1-1; 9 nucleotides match TRBD1. Germline V gene sequence: CDR1 SGHDT, CDR2 YYEEEE. V was pared by 3 bases and J by 4 bases, with 4 bases of the junction left unmatched. The CDR3 spans 14 residues. CDR3 amino acids: CASSWGQGGTEAFF. CDR3 DNA sequence: TGTGCCAGCAGCTGGGGACAGGGTGGCACTGAAGCTTTCTTT. The full variable domain, rest sourced from reference TRBV5-6 and TRBJ1-1, is DAGVTQSPTHLIKTRGQQVTLRCSPKSGHDTVSWYQQALGQGPQFIFQYYEEEERQRGNFPDRFSGHQFPNYSSELNVNALLLGDSALYLCASSWGQGGTEAFFGQGTRLTVV.

V and J are TRBV4-2 and TRBJ2-2, with D unresolved. This CDR3 comprises 14 residues. Trimming cost V 0 bases and J 6 bases, with 8 bases left between them. Germline-derived CDR1 and CDR2 are LGHNA and YNFKEQ. The CDR3 protein is CASSQDQHPGELFF. The DNA for the CDR3 is TGTGCCAGCAGCCAAGATCAACACCCCGGGGAGCTGTTTTTT.

V gene TRBV5-4 combines with J gene TRBJ2-7; TRBD2 agrees at 7 bases. The V and J ends lost 4 bases and 3 bases, in that order; junction bases with no gene match: 7. The CDR3 loop spans 14 amino acids. Germline CDR1 and CDR2: SGHNT and YYREEE (reference sequence). In DNA form, the CDR3 reads TGTGCCAGCAGCCGGGAGGTCGCCAACTACGAGCAGTACTTC. It is translated as CASSREVANYEQYF.

The chain employs TRBV30 and TRBJ2-5; TRBD1 matches at 10 bases. The CDR3 runs to 15 residues. V dropped 0 bases and J dropped 3; count of bases not matched to a gene: 4. Germline CDR1 and CDR2: GTSNPN and SVGIG (reference sequence). CDR3 DNA sequence: TGTGCCTGGAGTGTACCTGGGACAGGGGAAGAGACCCAGTACTTC. It is translated as CAWSVPGTGEETQYF.

The genes are TRBV6-9 and TRBJ2-7; D remains ambiguous. V gave up 6 bases and J gave up 4 bases, with 4 bases separating them. Germline V CDR1 and CDR2: MNHGY, SVAAGI. CDR3 length: 10 residues. The CDR3 sequence: CASSRYEQYF. DNA of the CDR3: TGTGCCAGCAGCCGTTACGAGCAGTACTTC.

The J gene is TRBJ2-2, the V gene TRBV11-2; TRBD2 matches 10 bases. The V gene end was trimmed by 2 bases and the J gene end by 8 bases; junction bases not matched to a gene: 11. The CDR3 length is 17 residues. Germline V gene data show CDR1 as SGHAT and CDR2 as FQNNGV. Here the CDR3 reads CASSLLSSGSTVGELFF. In nucleotides, the CDR3 is TGTGCCAGCAGCTTATTATCTAGCGGGAGCACCGTTGGGGAGCTGTTTTTT.

The chain couples TRBV19 to TRBJ1-2; 10 nucleotides agree with TRBD1. The germline gives CDR1 LNHDA, CDR2 SQIVND (reference sequence). V shed 5 bases, J shed 8 bases, and the junction held 8 bases outside the gene matches. This CDR3 is 14 amino acids long. In nucleotides, the CDR3 is TGTGCCAGTAGTTCCCGACAGGGGGCTAGGGGCTACACCTTC. This sequence encodes CASSSRQGARGYTF.

CDR3 in amino acids: CASSIDQRGTEAFF. The CDR3 nucleotides are TGTGCCAGTAGTATAGACCAGAGAGGCACTGAAGCTTTCTTT. The chain recombines TRBV19 with TRBJ1-1, with D hard to call. The ends were cut back, 0 bases at V and 4 bases at J, with 9 bases in the middle. Germline V CDR1 and CDR2: LNHDA, SQIVND (reference sequence). The CDR3 contains 14 residues.

This clone is a singleton in its sample. The rearrangement uses TRBV29-1 and TRBJ2-3; 8 bases fit TRBD2. Germline values: CDR1 SQVTM, CDR2 ANQGSEA. CDR3 size: 14 residues. Trimming took 6 bases from V and 1 from J; bases not matched to a gene: 6. The chain's CDR3 is CSVKAGEGTDTQYF. As DNA, the CDR3 is TGCAGCGTCAAAGCGGGAGAAGGCACAGATACGCAGTATTTT.

The V call is TRBV19, the J call TRBJ2-5; TRBD2 matches 9 bases. The CDR3 is made up of 14 amino acids. Germline V gene lookup returns CDR1 LNHDA and CDR2 SQIVND (reference sequence). The junction had 2 bases not matched to a gene; V was cut back by 1 base and J by 5 bases. In DNA form, the CDR3 reads TGTGCCAGTAGTATAGTTAGCGGGAGTGAGACCCAGTACTTC. Its translation: CASSIVSGSETQYF.

The chain combines TRBV4-2 with TRBJ1-5; D remains ambiguous. CDR3 size: 14 residues. The V end lost 1 base, the J end lost 4 bases, and 8 bases lay between the germline ends. Germline values: CDR1 LGHNA, CDR2 YNFKEQ. The CDR3 here is CASSQAPGNQPQHF. In DNA form, the CDR3 reads TGTGCCAGCAGCCAAGCACCGGGAAATCAGCCCCAGCATTTT.

The genes are TRBV6-5 and TRBJ2-1, with 10 nucleotides matching TRBD2. The germline CDR1 and CDR2 sequences are MNHEY and SVGAGI. Trimming removed 5 bases from V and 4 bases from J; junction bases left unmatched: 5. The CDR3 extends over 15 amino acids. The CDR3 loop reads CASSQRGGVYNEQFF. For the CDR3, the DNA is TGTGCCAGCAGTCAGCGGGGGGGCGTTTACAATGAGCAGTTCTTC.

This clone was observed once. The rearrangement links TRBV7-2 to TRBJ1-1; no firm D call. Germline V gene lookup returns CDR1 SGHTA and CDR2 FQGNSA. This CDR3 spans 13 amino acids. V lost 1 base and J lost 5, with 8 bases in between. CDR3 protein: CASSLEPWTEAFF. In nucleotides, the CDR3 is TGTGCCAGCAGCTTAGAGCCTTGGACTGAAGCTTTCTTT.

The rearrangement joins TRBV6-5 to TRBJ2-1; D gene unclear. Trimming took 2 bases from V and 10 from J, leaving 6 bases between them. The CDR3 is 11 amino acids. Germline CDR1 is MNHEY and CDR2 is SVGAGI. The CDR3 sequence: CASSYRWEQFF. DNA of the CDR3: TGTGCCAGCAGTTACCGGTGGGAGCAGTTCTTC.

The V call is TRBV6-5, the J call TRBJ2-1; D might be TRBD1 (6 bases). With 7 bases removed from V and 2 bases from J, the gap between germline ends came to 12 bases. CDR3 length equals 14 residues. From germline, CDR1 is MNHEY and CDR2 SVGAGI. The CDR3 loop reads CASTGDTTYNEQFF. The CDR3 DNA sequence: TGTGCCAGCACCGGGGACACCACCTACAATGAGCAGTTCTTC.

With respect to this clone: Other DNA sequences from this sample encode an identical CDR3 as well. The J gene is TRBJ2-7, the V gene TRBV11-3; D uncertain. This CDR3 has 14 amino acids. Trimming cost V 1 base and J 1 base, with 8 bases left between them. Germline CDR1 SGHNT, CDR2 YENEEA. Here the CDR3 reads CASSLGPESYEQYF. In DNA, the CDR3 is TGTGCCAGCAGCTTAGGGCCGGAGTCCTACGAGCAGTACTTC.